The next 30 T cell receptor beta chains were all read from a single sample in a study of response to subunit inactivated influenza vaccine. TCRdb reprocessed the RT-PCR reads via MiXCR and lists one record per CDR3 protein. The data contain about 570,000 distinct CDR3 sequences, approximately 10% of them singletons. These sequences were also reported in another study, on T cells expressing NK-cell markers. According to that study: UMIs were included in TCR beta cDNA generated by 5'RACE template switching.

This material consisted of PBMCs from blood, taken on the day of vaccination. The receptor source for this set is a man aged 50 to 60 who received an inactivated influenza vaccine.

There are many counts of this clonotype. The chain couples TRBV12-3 or TRBV12-4 to TRBJ1-6; no firm D call. V was trimmed by 0 bases and J by 8 bases, leaving 5 bases between them. This CDR3 is 13 amino acids long. The DNA of the CDR3 is TGTGCCAGCAGTTTAGCCCCCGATTCACCCCTCCACTTT. Protein: CASSLAPDSPLHF.

This clonotype showed up many times. The chain combines TRBV6-2 or TRBV6-3 with TRBJ2-5; TRBD2 matches 10 bases. V dropped 4 bases and J dropped 2; count of bases not matched to a gene: 4. From germline, CDR1 is MNHEY and CDR2 SVGEGT. CDR3 length: 15 amino acids. The CDR3 DNA reads as TGTGCCAGCAGTTTAAGACTAGCGGGTCAAGAGACCCAGTACTTC. It specifies CASSLRLAGQETQYF.

The table lists this clonotype with a few counts. The V and J genes are TRBV6-1 and TRBJ2-1; the match to TRBD2 covers 16 bases. The CDR3 extends over 18 amino acids. V lost 5 bases to trimming and J lost 3 bases; unmatched junction nucleotides: 7. Germline V CDR1 and CDR2: MNHNS, SASEGT. The CDR3 nucleotides read TGTGCCAGCAGTCCCGGGACTAGCGGGGGGGTGGGCTACAATGAGCAGTTCTTC. Translation: CASSPGTSGGVGYNEQFF.

The CDR3 sequence is CASSAVAGNTEAFF. The CDR3 DNA reads TGTGCCAGCAGCGCCGTAGCAGGGAACACTGAAGCTTTCTTT. This chain uses TRBV9 with TRBJ1-1; D unresolved. CDR1 is SGDLS, CDR2 YYNGEE, per germline. The CDR3 covers 14 residues. The V end lost 3 bases, the J end lost 1 base, and 10 bases lay between the germline ends. The variable domain in full, with the rest retrieved from reference TRBV9 and TRBJ1-1, is DSGVTQTPKHLITATGQRVTLRCSPRSGDLSVYWYQQSLDQGLQFLIQYYNGEERAKGNILERFSAQQFPDLHSELNLSSLELGDSALYFCASSAVAGNTEAFFGQGTRLTVV.

The gene calls are TRBV4-2 and TRBJ2-7; TRBD1 agrees at 9 bases. CDR3 length: 15 residues. Per the germline V gene, CDR1 is LGHNA and CDR2 is YNFKEQ. The trim removed 2 bases at V and 3 bases at J, leaving 5 bases unmatched. The chain's CDR3 is CASSQPGQGIYEQYF. Written as DNA, the CDR3 is TGTGCCAGCAGCCAACCGGGACAGGGTATCTACGAGCAGTACTTC.

The chain's CDR3 is CSAARGALGNEQFF. Written as DNA, the CDR3 is TGCAGTGCTGCGCGGGGGGCTCTAGGCAATGAGCAGTTCTTC. The chain couples TRBV20-1 to TRBJ2-1, with 8 bases matching TRBD2. There are 14 residues in the CDR3. V dropped 5 bases and J dropped 6; count of bases not matched to a gene: 9. Germline-derived CDR1 and CDR2 are DFQATT and SNEGSKA (reference sequence).

The rearrangement joins TRBV28 to TRBJ2-1, with 7 bases identical to TRBD2. The CDR3 has 15 residues. The V and J ends lost 3 bases and 7 bases, in that order; junction bases with no gene match: 9. Germline CDR1 MDHEN, CDR2 SYDVKM. In DNA form, the CDR3 reads TGTGCCAGCAGTTTGGGCGGGAGAAGTCTGAATGAGCAGTTCTTC. Protein product: CASSLGGRSLNEQFF.

This clonotype was counted many times. The chain has TRBV20-1 and TRBJ2-3; D call uncertain. V was cut by 1 base and J by 2 bases, with 4 bases left in between. This CDR3 is 12 amino acids long. Germline-derived CDR1 and CDR2 are DFQATT and SNEGSKA (reference sequence). The CDR3 DNA follows: TGCAGTGCTAGAGGGGTCACAGATACGCAGTATTTT. Translating it yields CSARGVTDTQYF.

This clonotype was detected a few times. The chain combines TRBV18 with TRBJ2-7; 8 bases are shared with TRBD1. V shed 4 bases, J shed 3 bases, and the junction held 8 bases outside the gene matches. Germline V gives CDR1 KGHSH, CDR2 LQKENI. The CDR3 is made up of 15 amino acids. The CDR3 DNA reads TGTGCCAGCTCACTTAATCCCGGACAGGGCTACGAGCAGTACTTC. Translation: CASSLNPGQGYEQYF.

As DNA, the CDR3 is TGTGCCAGCAGTTTATCGGCCCTTGGTAGCGGGGGTCTTTTCAGCTCCTACGAGCAGTACTTC. Translated, it gives CASSLSALGSGGLFSSYEQYF. The V call is TRBV27, the J call TRBJ2-7; 9 positions agree with TRBD2. The CDR3 spans 21 residues. The ends lost 0 bases at V and 0 bases at J; junction bases unmatched: 18. Germline V gene data show CDR1 as MNHEY and CDR2 as SMNVEV (reference sequence).

A few counts support this clonotype. The CDR3: CASSVGVGSNQPQHF. DNA for the CDR3: TGTGCCAGCAGCGTAGGGGTGGGTAGCAATCAGCCCCAGCATTTT. This chain uses TRBV9 with TRBJ1-5; D gene unclear. Germline V gives CDR1 SGDLS, CDR2 YYNGEE. The CDR3 length is 15 residues. V lost 0 bases to trimming and J lost 0 bases, with 7 bases between them.

This chain uses TRBV28 with TRBJ2-7; D is perhaps TRBD1 (5 bases). The germline V gene encodes CDR1 MDHEN and CDR2 SYDVKM. V lost 6 bases and J 3 bases, leaving 18 bases between the germline ends. The CDR3 runs to 15 residues. The CDR3 bases are TGTGCCAGCAGAAGACCTGGAGCAGGGTTCTACGAGCAGTACTTC. As protein: CASRRPGAGFYEQYF.

There are many counts of this clonotype. The genes are TRBV12-3 or TRBV12-4 and TRBJ1-1; no firm D call. Trimming removed 10 bases at V and 2 bases at J, with 20 bases between. The CDR3 extends over 15 amino acids. The CDR3 region has the DNA TGTGCCACCAAGGAGGCCGTTATTGGAAACACTGAAGCTTTCTTT. It yields the protein CATKEAVIGNTEAFF.

The V call is TRBV20-1, the J call TRBJ1-1, with D uncertain. This CDR3 is 12 amino acids long. CDR1 and CDR2 from the germline V gene are DFQATT and SNEGSKA (reference sequence). Trimming took 0 bases from V and 0 from J, leaving 2 bases between them. The CDR3 here is CSARDMNTEAFF. The CDR3 DNA follows: TGCAGTGCTAGAGATATGAACACTGAAGCTTTCTTT.

This clonotype has a handful of counts. The chain joins TRBV12-3 or TRBV12-4 to TRBJ2-1, with 10 bases fitting TRBD2. The CDR3 is 14 residues long. V lost 6 bases and J lost 4; bases outside the gene matches: 3. As DNA, the CDR3 is TGTGCCAGCAGGAGAGCGGGGGGGTACAATGAGCAGTTCTTC. Its protein is CASRRAGGYNEQFF.

This clonotype was recorded many times. The chain joins TRBV2 to TRBJ2-2; D call uncertain. The CDR3 runs to 15 residues. Germline CDR1 is SNHLY and CDR2 is FYNNEI. Trimming removed 6 bases from V and 0 bases from J, with 11 bases in between. The CDR3 region is CASSPSVTNTGELFF. CDR3 bases: TGTGCCAGCAGCCCCAGCGTAACGAACACCGGGGAGCTGTTTTTT.

The V call is TRBV6-1, the J call TRBJ2-4; TRBD2 is a possible D gene (6 bases). The V end lost 0 bases, the J end lost 8 bases, and 17 bases lay between the germline ends. CDR3 length equals 16 residues. CDR1 MNHNS and CDR2 SASEGT come from the germline V gene. The CDR3 here is CASSEAAGFLWDIQYF. The CDR3 DNA reads as TGTGCCAGCAGTGAAGCTGCGGGATTCCTATGGGACATTCAGTACTTC.

At least ten counts were recorded for this clonotype. This chain joins TRBV9 and TRBJ2-5, with 7 nucleotides matching TRBD2. The CDR3 is made up of 14 amino acids. V shed 0 bases and J 4 bases; nucleotides not matched to a gene: 3. CDR1 SGDLS and CDR2 YYNGEE come from the germline V gene. CDR3 in amino acids: CASSVGLASETQYF. Here the CDR3 DNA reads TGTGCCAGCAGCGTAGGACTAGCATCAGAGACCCAGTACTTC.

This clonotype appeared a few times. The chain joins TRBV28 to TRBJ2-7; a weak D match, TRBD1 (6 bases). Germline V gene data show CDR1 as MDHEN and CDR2 as SYDVKM. The CDR3 sequence is 12 residues long. Trimming removed 5 bases from V and 10 bases from J, with 15 bases in between. CDR3 residues: CASSVGQGGQYF. CDR3 DNA sequence: TGTGCCAGCAGTGTCGGTCAAGGGGGACAGTACTTC.

The chain carries TRBV19 and TRBJ1-1; D not resolved. The germline V gene encodes CDR1 LNHDA and CDR2 SQIVND (reference sequence). V was clipped by 5 bases and J by 1 base, with 8 bases between them. The CDR3 loop spans 13 amino acids. The CDR3 loop reads CASSYMKNTEAFF. As DNA, the CDR3 is TGTGCCAGTAGTTACATGAAGAACACTGAAGCTTTCTTT.

The CDR3 spells CASSAGQGFQPQHF. As DNA, the CDR3 is TGTGCCAGCAGCGCCGGACAGGGGTTTCAGCCCCAGCATTTT. The rearrangement links TRBV7-2 to TRBJ1-5, with 9 bases fitting TRBD1. V lost 5 bases to trimming and J lost 6 bases; unmatched junction nucleotides: 5. Germline V gene sequence: CDR1 SGHTA, CDR2 FQGNSA. The CDR3 covers 14 residues.

This rearrangement joins TRBV2 to TRBJ2-3; D may be TRBD1 (5 bases). This CDR3 spans 14 amino acids. The V and J ends lost 10 bases and 3 bases respectively, with 17 bases between them. Per germline, CDR1 SNHLY and CDR2 FYNNEI. CDR3 nucleotide sequence: TGTGCCACCCAGGGCGGTAAAAGGACAGATACGCAGTATTTT. It is translated as CATQGGKRTDTQYF.

This clonotype turned up a few times. The V and J genes are TRBV10-2 and TRBJ2-7, with 13 positions matching TRBD2. Germline CDR1 is WSHSY and CDR2 is SAAADI. The CDR3 length is 15 residues. The V segment lost 6 bases and the J segment 7 bases; nucleotides outside the gene matches: 9. CDR3 sequence: CASSHGTSGVWEQYF. DNA for the CDR3: TGCGCCAGCAGCCACGGGACTAGCGGGGTGTGGGAGCAGTACTTC.

The rearrangement links TRBV12-3 or TRBV12-4 to TRBJ2-5, with TRBD1 matching 7 bases. The CDR3 runs 15 residues. J gave up 3 bases and V 5 bases, and 9 bases lay outside the gene matches. The CDR3 here is CASSPRGTAKETQYF. The CDR3 bases are TGTGCCAGCAGTCCCAGGGGGACAGCGAAAGAGACCCAGTACTTC.

This clonotype was picked up a small number of times. The J gene is TRBJ2-5, the V gene TRBV6-5; 9 bases are shared with TRBD2. Germline V gene data show CDR1 as MNHEY and CDR2 as SVGAGI. There are 16 residues in the CDR3. Trimming took 2 bases from V and 4 from J; bases not matched to a gene: 8. CDR3 region: CASSYTNSGRGETQYF. The CDR3 nucleotides read TGTGCCAGCAGTTACACTAATAGCGGGAGAGGAGAGACCCAGTACTTC.

The sample holds a few counts of this clonotype. This chain joins TRBV6-1 and TRBJ2-1; TRBD2 matches at 7 bases. J lost 2 bases, V lost 7 bases, and 5 bases had no gene match. The germline V gene has CDR1 MNHNS and CDR2 SASEGT. The CDR3 is 14 residues long. In DNA, the CDR3 is TGTGCCAGCACCCTAGCGGAGACCTACAATGAGCAGTTCTTC. Amino acid sequence: CASTLAETYNEQFF.

This clonotype was counted a few times. The CDR3: CASSESTGYNQPQHF. DNA for the CDR3: TGTGCCAGCAGTGAATCGACAGGGTACAATCAGCCCCAGCATTTT. V is TRBV6-1 and J is TRBJ1-5; 7 nucleotides match TRBD1. The length of the CDR3 is 15 residues. With V trimmed by 2 bases and J by 3 bases, 4 bases remained unmatched. Germline V gives CDR1 MNHNS, CDR2 SASEGT.

This clonotype came up many times. V and J are TRBV6-1 and TRBJ1-1; TRBD1 aligns across 10 bases. Germline lookup yields CDR1 MNHNS and CDR2 SASEGT. The CDR3 has 14 amino acids. The V and J ends lost 7 bases and 4 bases, in that order; junction bases with no gene match: 6. The CDR3 spells CASTRTGGITEAFF. Here the CDR3 DNA reads TGTGCCAGCACCAGGACAGGGGGGATCACTGAAGCTTTCTTT.

This clonotype was detected a few times. The chain couples TRBV29-1 to TRBJ2-1; D might be TRBD2 (6 bases). The CDR3 extends over 13 amino acids. The germline gives CDR1 SQVTM, CDR2 ANQGSEA. CDR3 region: CRASGFGDNEQFF. The CDR3 DNA is TGCAGGGCAAGCGGGTTCGGGGACAATGAGCAGTTCTTC.

CDR3 amino acids: CASSATNYGYTF. CDR3 DNA: TGTGCCAGCAGCGCGACAAACTATGGCTACACCTTC. The J gene is TRBJ1-2, the V gene TRBV9; no clear D gene. V lost 3 bases and J lost 2, with 5 bases in between. The CDR3 is 12 residues long. CDR1 is SGDLS, CDR2 YYNGEE, per germline.